The sequence of this T cell receptor (beta chain) was determined in a study of CD8 T cells in ankylosing spondylitis (dated by TCRdb to the late 2010s). General notes on the study: The study set out to find disease-linked TCR variants by profiling T cell receptor beta repertoires in ankylosing spondylitis patients and healthy donors. Peripheral blood was sampled, and synovial fluid was additionally collected from ankylosing spondylitis patients. In total, the full study cohort was made up of about 110 healthy donors and about two dozen ankylosing spondylitis patients. On the study overall, not on this receptor specifically: Some motif variants had previously been reported in the synovial fluid and blood of reactive arthritis patients, which suggests shared mechanisms of disease initiation. A TCR beta motif of about eight highly homologous amino acid variants appeared characteristic of blood from ankylosing spondylitis patients. Significant enrichment of the disease-linked clones was reported in matched synovial fluid samples from ankylosing spondylitis patients. The disease-linked clones had a CD8+ phenotype and were found at relatively low frequencies in peripheral blood.

Sequencing took place on an Illumina HiSeq 2500. Quantitative 5'-RACE with molecular barcodes was the method used to prepare the TCR beta libraries. For the original study's pipeline: A new computational method based on a probabilistic model of VDJ rearrangement was used to identify disease-linked TCR variants. Through fastp at Q25 and MiXCR, TCRdb rebuilt clones from the public reads, retaining in-frame beta chains. Merged by CDR3 protein, the rows form single entries marked with the most common genes and DNA. TCRdb's processing, not the authors' own work, is the source of the V and J calls. The sample table holds about 540,000 distinct CDR3 sequences, of which about 12% were seen once. In total, the top ten clones hold around 7% of the sample. The CDR3 holds 18 amino acids from the cysteine to the phenylalanine. The read is trimmed to its CDR3 DNA, 54 bases read in frame from base 1. Trimmed from V: 1 base; trimmed from J: 2 bases; junction bases lacking a gene match: 11.

This clonotype has at least ten counts. The antigen it recognizes is unknown. Base quality data are lacking; no much larger clone is found one base away. In this chain, TRBV12-3 or TRBV12-4 is recombined with TRBJ2-5; 9 bases in between match TRBD2. This sequence originates from a male donor with ankylosing spondylitis. The sample comprised blood, either unsorted or a sorted T cell fraction (not recorded which). Read as DNA, the sequence is TGTGCCAGCAGTTTAGTTCTTAGGGCTAGCGGGACACAAGAGACCCAGTACTTC. It specifies CASSLVLRASGTQETQYF.